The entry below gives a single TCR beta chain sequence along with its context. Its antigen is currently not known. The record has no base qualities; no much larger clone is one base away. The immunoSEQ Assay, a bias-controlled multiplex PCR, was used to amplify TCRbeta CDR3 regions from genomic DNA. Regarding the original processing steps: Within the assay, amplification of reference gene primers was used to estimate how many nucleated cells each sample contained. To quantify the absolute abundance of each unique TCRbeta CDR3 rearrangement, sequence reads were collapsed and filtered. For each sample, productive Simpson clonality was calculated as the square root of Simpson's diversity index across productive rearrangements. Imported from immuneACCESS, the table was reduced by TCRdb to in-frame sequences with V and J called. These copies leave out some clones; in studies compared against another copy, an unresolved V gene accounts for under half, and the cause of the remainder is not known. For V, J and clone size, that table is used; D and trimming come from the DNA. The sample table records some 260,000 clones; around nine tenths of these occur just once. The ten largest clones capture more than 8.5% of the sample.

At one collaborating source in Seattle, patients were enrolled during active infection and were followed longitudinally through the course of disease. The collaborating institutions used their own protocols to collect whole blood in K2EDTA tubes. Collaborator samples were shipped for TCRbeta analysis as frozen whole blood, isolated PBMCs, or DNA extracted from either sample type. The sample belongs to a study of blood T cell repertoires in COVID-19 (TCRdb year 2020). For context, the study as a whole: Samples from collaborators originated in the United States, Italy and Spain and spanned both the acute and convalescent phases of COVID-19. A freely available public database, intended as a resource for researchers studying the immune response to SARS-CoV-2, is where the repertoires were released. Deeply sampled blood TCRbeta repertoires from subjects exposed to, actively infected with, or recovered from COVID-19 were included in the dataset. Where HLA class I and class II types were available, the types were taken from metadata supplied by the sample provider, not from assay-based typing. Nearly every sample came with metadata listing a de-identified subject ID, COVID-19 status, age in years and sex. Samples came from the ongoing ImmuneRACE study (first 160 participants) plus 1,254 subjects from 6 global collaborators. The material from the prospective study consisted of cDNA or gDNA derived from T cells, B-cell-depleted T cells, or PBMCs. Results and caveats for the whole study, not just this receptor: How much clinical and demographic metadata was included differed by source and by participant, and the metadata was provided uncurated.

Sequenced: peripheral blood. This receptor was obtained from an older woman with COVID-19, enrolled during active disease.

CDR3 loop: CASSTSPGRTGKEAFF. The sequenced DNA is TGTGCCAGCAGTACCTCTCCGGGAAGAACAGGGAAAGAAGCTTTCTTT. The sequence is built from TRBV2 and TRBJ1-1; perhaps TRBD1 is the D gene, with 6 bases matching. The junction carries 24 bases between V and J, which are trimmed by 5 bases and 8 bases respectively. Per the germline V gene, SNHLY is the CDR1 and FYNNEI is the CDR2. The CDR3 has 16 amino acids, counting the end cysteine and phenylalanine. Just CDR3 DNA is preserved here, 48 bases in frame from base 1.